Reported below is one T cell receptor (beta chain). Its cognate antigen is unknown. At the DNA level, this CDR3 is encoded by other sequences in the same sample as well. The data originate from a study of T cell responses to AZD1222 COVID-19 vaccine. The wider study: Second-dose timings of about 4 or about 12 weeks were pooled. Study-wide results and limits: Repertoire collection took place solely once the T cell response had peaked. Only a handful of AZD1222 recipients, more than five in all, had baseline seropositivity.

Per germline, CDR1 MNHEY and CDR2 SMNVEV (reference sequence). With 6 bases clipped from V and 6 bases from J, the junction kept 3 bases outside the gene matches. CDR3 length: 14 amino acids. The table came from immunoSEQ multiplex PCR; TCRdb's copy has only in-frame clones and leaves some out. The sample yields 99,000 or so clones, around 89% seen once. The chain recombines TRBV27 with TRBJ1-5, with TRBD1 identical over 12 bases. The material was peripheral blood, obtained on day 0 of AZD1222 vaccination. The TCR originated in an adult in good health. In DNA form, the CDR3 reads TGTGCCAGCAGGGGACAGGGGGCGGGTCAGCCCCAGCATTTT. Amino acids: CASRGQGAGQPQHF.